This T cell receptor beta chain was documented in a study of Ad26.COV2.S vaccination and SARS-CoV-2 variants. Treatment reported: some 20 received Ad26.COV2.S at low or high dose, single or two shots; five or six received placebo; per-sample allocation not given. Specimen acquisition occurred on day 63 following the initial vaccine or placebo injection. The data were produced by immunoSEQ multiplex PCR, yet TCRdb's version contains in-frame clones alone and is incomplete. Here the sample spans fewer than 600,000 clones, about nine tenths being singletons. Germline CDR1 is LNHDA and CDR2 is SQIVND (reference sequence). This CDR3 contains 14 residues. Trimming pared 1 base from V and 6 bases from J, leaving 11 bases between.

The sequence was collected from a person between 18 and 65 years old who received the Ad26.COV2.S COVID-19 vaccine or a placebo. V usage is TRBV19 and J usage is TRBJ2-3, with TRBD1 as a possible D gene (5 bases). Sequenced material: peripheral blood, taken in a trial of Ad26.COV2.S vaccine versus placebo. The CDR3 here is CASSIGRGYDTQYF. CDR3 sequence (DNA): TGTGCCAGTAGTATAGGAAGGGGTTACGATACGCAGTATTTT.